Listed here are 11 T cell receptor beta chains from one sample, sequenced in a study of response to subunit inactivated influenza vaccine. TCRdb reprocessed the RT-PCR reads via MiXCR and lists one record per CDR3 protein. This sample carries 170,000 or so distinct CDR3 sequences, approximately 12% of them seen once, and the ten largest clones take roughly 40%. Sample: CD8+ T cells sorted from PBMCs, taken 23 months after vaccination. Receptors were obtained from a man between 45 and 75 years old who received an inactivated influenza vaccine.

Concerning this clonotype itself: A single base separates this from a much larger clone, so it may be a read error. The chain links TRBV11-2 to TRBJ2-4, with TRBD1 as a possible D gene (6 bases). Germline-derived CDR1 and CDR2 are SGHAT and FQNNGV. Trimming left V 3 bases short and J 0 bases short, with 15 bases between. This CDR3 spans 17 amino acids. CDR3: CASSFNRVVSAKNIQYF. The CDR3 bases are TGTGCCAGCAGCTTTAACAGGGTGGTCTCAGCCAAAAACATTCAGTACTTC.

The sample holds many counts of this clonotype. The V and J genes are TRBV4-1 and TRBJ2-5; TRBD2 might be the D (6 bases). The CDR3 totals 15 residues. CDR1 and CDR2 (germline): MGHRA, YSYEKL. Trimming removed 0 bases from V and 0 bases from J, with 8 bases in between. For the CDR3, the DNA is TGCGCCAGCAGCCAAGATAGGAGGGACCAAGAGACCCAGTACTTC. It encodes CASSQDRRDQETQYF.

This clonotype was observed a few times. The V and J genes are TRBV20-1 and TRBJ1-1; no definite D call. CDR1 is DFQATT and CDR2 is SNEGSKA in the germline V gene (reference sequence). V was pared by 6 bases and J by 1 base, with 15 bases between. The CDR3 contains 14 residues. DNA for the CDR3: TGCAGTGCCCATGCCCTCGACGGGAACACTGAAGCTTTCTTT. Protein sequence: CSAHALDGNTEAFF.

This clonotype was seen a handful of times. Here the CDR3 reads CASSFVKGNSYEQYF. The CDR3 coding sequence is TGTGCCAGCAGCTTTGTTAAGGGGAACTCCTACGAGCAGTACTTC. The genes are TRBV7-8 and TRBJ2-7; D possibly corresponds to TRBD1 (5 bases). Trimming took 3 bases from V and 0 from J, leaving 12 bases between them. The CDR3 runs to 15 residues. Per germline, CDR1 SGHVS and CDR2 FQNEAQ.

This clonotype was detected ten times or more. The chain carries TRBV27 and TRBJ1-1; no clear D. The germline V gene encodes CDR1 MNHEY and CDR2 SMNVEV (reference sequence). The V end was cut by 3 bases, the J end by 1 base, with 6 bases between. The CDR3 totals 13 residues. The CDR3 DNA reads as TGTGCCAGCAGTTTTTCAGGGAACACTGAAGCTTTCTTT. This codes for CASSFSGNTEAFF.

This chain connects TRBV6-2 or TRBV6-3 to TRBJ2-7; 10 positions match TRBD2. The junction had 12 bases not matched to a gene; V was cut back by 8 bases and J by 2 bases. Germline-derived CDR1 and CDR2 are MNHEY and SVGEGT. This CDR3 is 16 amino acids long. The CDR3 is CASCLSGTSAPYEQYF. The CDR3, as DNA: TGTGCCAGCTGCCTTTCCGGGACTAGCGCTCCCTACGAGCAGTACTTC.

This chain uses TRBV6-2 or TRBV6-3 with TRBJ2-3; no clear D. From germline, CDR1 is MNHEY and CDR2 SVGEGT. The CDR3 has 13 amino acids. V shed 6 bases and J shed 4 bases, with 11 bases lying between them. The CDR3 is CASSHTNSDTQYF. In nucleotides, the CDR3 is TGTGCCAGCAGCCACACTAACTCAGATACGCAGTATTTT.

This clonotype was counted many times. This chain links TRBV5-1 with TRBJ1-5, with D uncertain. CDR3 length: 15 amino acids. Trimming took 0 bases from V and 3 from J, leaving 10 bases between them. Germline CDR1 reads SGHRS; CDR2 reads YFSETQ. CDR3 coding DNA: TGCGCCAGCAGCTTGGAGGCGGGCTACAATCAGCCCCAGCATTTT. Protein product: CASSLEAGYNQPQHF.

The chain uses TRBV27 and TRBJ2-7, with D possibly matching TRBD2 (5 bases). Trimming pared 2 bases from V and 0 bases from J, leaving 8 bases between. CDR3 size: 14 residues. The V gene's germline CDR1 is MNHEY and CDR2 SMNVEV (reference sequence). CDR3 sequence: CASSLGRVSYEQYF. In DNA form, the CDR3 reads TGTGCCAGCAGTTTAGGGCGGGTCTCCTACGAGCAGTACTTC.

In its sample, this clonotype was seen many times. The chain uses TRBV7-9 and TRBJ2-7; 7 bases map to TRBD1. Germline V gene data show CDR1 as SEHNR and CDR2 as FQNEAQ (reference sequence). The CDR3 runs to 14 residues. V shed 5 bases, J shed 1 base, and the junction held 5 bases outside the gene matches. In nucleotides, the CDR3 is TGTGCCAGCAGCGCCCGGGACAGTTCCTACGAGCAGTACTTC. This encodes CASSARDSSYEQYF.

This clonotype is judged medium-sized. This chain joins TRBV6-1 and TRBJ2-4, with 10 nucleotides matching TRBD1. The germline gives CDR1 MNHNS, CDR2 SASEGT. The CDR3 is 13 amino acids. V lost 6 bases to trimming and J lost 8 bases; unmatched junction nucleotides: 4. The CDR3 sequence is CASSLGQGYIQYF. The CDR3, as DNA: TGTGCCAGCAGCTTGGGACAGGGGTACATTCAGTACTTC.